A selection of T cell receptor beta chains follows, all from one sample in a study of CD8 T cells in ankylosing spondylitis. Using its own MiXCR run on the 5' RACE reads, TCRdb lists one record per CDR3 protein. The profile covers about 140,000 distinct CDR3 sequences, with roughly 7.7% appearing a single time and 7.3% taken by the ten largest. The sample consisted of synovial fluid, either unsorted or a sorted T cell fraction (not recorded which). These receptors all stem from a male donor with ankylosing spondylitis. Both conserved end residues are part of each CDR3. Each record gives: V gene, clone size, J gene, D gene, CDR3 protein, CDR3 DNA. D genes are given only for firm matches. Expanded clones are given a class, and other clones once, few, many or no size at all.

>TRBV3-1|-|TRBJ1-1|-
CASSQEGVGGTEAFF
TGTGCCAGCAGCCAGGAGGGGGTAGGGGGCACTGAAGCTTTCTTT
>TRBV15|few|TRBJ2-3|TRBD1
CATSRGDRDTDTQYF
TGTGCCACCAGCAGAGGGGACAGGGACACAGATACGCAGTATTTT
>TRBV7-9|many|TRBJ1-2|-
CASSLGGGYGYTF
TGTGCCAGCAGCTTAGGAGGTGGCTATGGCTACACCTTC
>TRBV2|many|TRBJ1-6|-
CASSVEGPLLNSPLHF
TGTGCCAGCAGTGTTGAGGGACCGTTACTTAATTCACCCCTCCACTTT
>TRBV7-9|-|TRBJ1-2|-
CASSPLNGYTF
TGTGCCAGCAGCCCCCTAAATGGCTACACCTTC
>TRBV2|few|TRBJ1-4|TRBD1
CASSVQGAKEKLFF
TGTGCCAGCAGTGTACAGGGGGCTAAGGAAAAACTGTTTTTT
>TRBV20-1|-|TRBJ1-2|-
CSARDRRAPPGANYGYTF
TGCAGTGCTAGAGATCGTAGGGCACCTCCGGGAGCCAACTATGGCTACACCTTC
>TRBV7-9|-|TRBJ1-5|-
CASSLDSGDQPQHF
TGTGCCAGCAGCTTAGATTCAGGGGATCAGCCCCAGCATTTT
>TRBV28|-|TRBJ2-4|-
CASKGKKGLKQNIQYF
TGTGCCAGCAAGGGTAAAAAGGGTTTGAAACAAAACATTCAGTACTTC
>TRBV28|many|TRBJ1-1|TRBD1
CASSSTGTVNTEAFF
TGTGCCAGCAGTTCTACCGGGACAGTGAACACTGAAGCTTTCTTT
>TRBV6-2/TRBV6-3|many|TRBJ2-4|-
CASNQGGVQYF
TGTGCCAGCAACCAGGGGGGGGTTCAGTACTTC
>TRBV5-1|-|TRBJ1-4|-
CASRELGSLGKLFF
TGCGCCAGCAGGGAGTTGGGCTCCCTTGGAAAACTGTTTTTT
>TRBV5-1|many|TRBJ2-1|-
CASSLGLASGSYNEQFF
TGCGCCAGCAGCTTGGGTCTAGCCTCGGGCTCCTACAATGAGCAGTTCTTC
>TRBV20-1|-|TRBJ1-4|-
CSAQGGDATNEKLFF
TGCAGTGCCCAAGGAGGGGACGCAACTAATGAAAAACTGTTTTTT
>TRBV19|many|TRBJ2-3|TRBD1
CASSMGQTTSTDTQYF
TGTGCCAGTAGTATGGGACAGACCACTAGCACAGATACGCAGTATTTT
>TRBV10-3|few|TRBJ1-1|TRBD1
CAIKLTGDTEAFF
TGTGCCATCAAACTCACAGGGGACACTGAAGCTTTCTTT
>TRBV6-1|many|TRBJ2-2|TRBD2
CASSAGGYTGELFF
TGTGCCAGCAGCGCGGGGGGGTACACCGGGGAGCTGTTTTTT
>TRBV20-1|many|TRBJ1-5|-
CSARHHTAAYNQPQHF
TGCAGTGCTAGACATCATACGGCAGCCTACAATCAGCCCCAGCATTTT
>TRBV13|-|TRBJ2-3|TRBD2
CASSAGGPNTDTQYF
TGTGCCAGCAGCGCGGGGGGCCCTAACACAGATACGCAGTATTTT
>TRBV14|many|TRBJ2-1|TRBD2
CASSGSTSAPWGEQFF
TGTGCCAGCAGTGGGTCTACTAGCGCTCCCTGGGGTGAGCAGTTCTTC
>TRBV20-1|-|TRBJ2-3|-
CRSRRDPGRTDTQYF
TGCAGAAGTAGAAGGGACCCCGGGCGCACAGATACGCAGTATTTT
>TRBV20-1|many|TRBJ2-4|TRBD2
CSARNSGRAFAKNIQYF
TGCAGTGCTAGGAACAGCGGGAGGGCCTTTGCCAAAAACATTCAGTACTTC
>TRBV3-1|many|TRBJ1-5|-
CASSQQQGQPQHF
TGTGCCAGCAGCCAACAACAGGGTCAGCCCCAGCATTTT
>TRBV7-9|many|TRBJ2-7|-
CASSPRGDSSSYEQYF
TGTGCCAGCAGCCCCAGGGGGGACAGCAGCTCCTACGAGCAGTACTTC
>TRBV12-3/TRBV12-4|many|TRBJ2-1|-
CASSLVGVDEQFF
TGTGCCAGCAGTTTAGTGGGGGTCGATGAGCAGTTCTTC
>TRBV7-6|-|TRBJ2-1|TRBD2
CASSLVGAGGPNEQFF
TGTGCCAGCAGCCTCGTAGGAGCGGGAGGGCCGAATGAGCAGTTCTTC
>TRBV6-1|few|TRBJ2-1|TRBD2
CASSASGTSGSNEQFF
TGTGCCAGCAGTGCCTCCGGGACTAGCGGGAGCAATGAGCAGTTCTTC
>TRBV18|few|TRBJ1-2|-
CASSPQTAANYGYTF
TGTGCCAGCTCACCACAGACAGCAGCTAACTATGGCTACACCTTC
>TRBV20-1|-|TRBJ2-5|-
CSTEWRGAETQYF
TGCAGTACTGAATGGCGTGGGGCTGAGACCCAGTACTTC
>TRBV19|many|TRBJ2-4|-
CASSIGGVDIQYF
TGTGCCAGTAGTATTGGAGGGGTGGACATTCAGTACTTC
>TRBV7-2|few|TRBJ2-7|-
CASGSDRTPSYEQYF
TGTGCCAGCGGATCCGACAGAACCCCCTCCTACGAGCAGTACTTC
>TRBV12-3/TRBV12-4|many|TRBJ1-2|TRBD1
CASSTQGAAGYTF
TGTGCCAGCAGTACACAGGGGGCGGCTGGCTACACCTTC
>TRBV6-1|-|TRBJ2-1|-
CASSILRGTEQFF
TGTGCCAGCAGCATCCTTAGGGGGACGGAGCAGTTCTTC
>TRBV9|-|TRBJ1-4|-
CASSVESGALTNEKLFF
TGTGCCAGCAGCGTAGAATCAGGGGCGCTGACTAATGAAAAACTGTTTTTT
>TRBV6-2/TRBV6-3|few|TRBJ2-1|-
CASSYQTDYNEQFF
TGTGCCAGCAGTTACCAGACGGATTACAATGAGCAGTTCTTC
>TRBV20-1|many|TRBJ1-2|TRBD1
CSARTRDRVRYGYTF
TGCAGTGCTAGGACCCGGGACAGGGTTAGGTATGGCTACACCTTC
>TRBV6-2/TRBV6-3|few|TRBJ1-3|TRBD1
CASNLDRAGNTIYF
TGTGCCAGCAACCTGGACAGGGCTGGAAACACCATATATTTT
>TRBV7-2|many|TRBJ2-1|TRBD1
CASRFTQGLYNEQFF
TGTGCCAGCAGGTTTACACAGGGGCTTTACAATGAGCAGTTCTTC
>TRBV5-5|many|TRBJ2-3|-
CASSPPGRGTDTQYF
TGTGCCAGCAGCCCCCCGGGAAGGGGCACAGATACGCAGTATTTT
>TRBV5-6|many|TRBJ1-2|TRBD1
CASSSLQGAWGYGYTF
TGTGCCAGCAGCAGCTTACAGGGGGCGTGGGGCTATGGCTACACCTTC
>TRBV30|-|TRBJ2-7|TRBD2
CAWSAGGRLEQYF
TGTGCCTGGAGTGCCGGGGGGAGGTTAGAGCAGTACTTC
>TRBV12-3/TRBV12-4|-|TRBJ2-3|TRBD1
CASSLAGTGPSSTDTQYF
TGTGCCAGCAGTTTAGCCGGGACAGGACCTTCTAGCACAGATACGCAGTATTTT
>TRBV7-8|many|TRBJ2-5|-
CASSSDTGGTQYF
TGTGCCAGCAGCAGCGATACGGGCGGGACCCAGTACTTC
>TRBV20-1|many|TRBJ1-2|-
CSASPKTRGWYGYTF
TGCAGTGCTAGCCCCAAGACGAGGGGTTGGTATGGCTACACCTTC
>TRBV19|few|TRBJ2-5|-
CASSIRGTRYF
TGTGCCAGTAGTATCCGGGGGACGAGATACTTC
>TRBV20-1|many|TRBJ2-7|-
CSATKETPPYEQYF
TGCAGTGCTACGAAGGAGACACCCCCCTACGAGCAGTACTTC
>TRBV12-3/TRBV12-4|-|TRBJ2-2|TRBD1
CASSRQGRRTGELFF
TGTGCCAGCAGTCGACAGGGGAGGAGAACCGGGGAGCTGTTTTTT
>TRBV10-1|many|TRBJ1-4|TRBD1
CASSRQGNEKLFF
TGCGCCAGCAGTCGACAGGGGAATGAAAAACTGTTTTTT
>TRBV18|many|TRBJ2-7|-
CASSPELEQYEQYF
TGTGCCAGCTCACCGGAACTGGAGCAGTACGAGCAGTACTTC
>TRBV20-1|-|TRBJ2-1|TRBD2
CSARNDALAGARDEQFF
TGCAGTGCTAGAAATGATGCGCTAGCGGGAGCCCGTGATGAGCAGTTCTTC
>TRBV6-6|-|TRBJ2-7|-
CASSGRDEQYF
TGTGCCAGCAGTGGACGAGACGAGCAGTACTTC
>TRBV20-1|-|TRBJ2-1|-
CSGQDPGLVVSSSYNEQFF
TGCAGTGGCCAAGATCCGGGCCTAGTGGTATCGAGCTCCTACAATGAGCAGTTCTTC
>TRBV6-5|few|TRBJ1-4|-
CASSYRDRWGEKLFF
TGTGCCAGCAGTTACCGTGACAGGTGGGGCGAAAAACTGTTTTTT
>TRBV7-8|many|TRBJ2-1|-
CASSQLRRGSYNEQFF
TGTGCCAGCAGCCAATTAAGGCGGGGAAGCTACAATGAGCAGTTCTTC
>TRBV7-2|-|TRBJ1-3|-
CASSINMGNGNTIYF
TGTGCCAGCAGCATCAACATGGGGAACGGAAACACCATATATTTT
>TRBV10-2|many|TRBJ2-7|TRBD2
CASSDSGGGRTYEQYF
TGCGCCAGCAGTGACTCTGGGGGCGGGAGGACTTACGAGCAGTACTTC
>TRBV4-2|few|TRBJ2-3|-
CASSQGSSQYF
TGTGCCAGCAGCCAAGGTTCCTCGCAGTATTTT
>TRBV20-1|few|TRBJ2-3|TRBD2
CSARDWRAGGGTDTQYF
TGCAGTGCTAGAGATTGGAGGGCGGGGGGCGGCACAGATACGCAGTATTTT
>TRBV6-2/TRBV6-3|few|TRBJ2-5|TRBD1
CASSYGQGVSNQETQYF
TGTGCCAGCAGTTATGGACAGGGGGTTTCCAACCAAGAGACCCAGTACTTC